This T cell receptor beta chain originates from a study of Ad26.COV2.S vaccination and SARS-CoV-2 variants. Clones were sequenced by immunoSEQ multiplex PCR, and TCRdb holds only the in-frame ones, with some missing. The sample carries about 350,000 clones, approximately 90% recorded once. The treatment was: some 19 received Ad26.COV2.S at low or high dose, single or two shots; roughly 5 received placebo; per-sample allocation not given. Day 63 after the first injection of vaccine or placebo was the sampling time. An Ad26 vector that expressed Wuhan-strain SARS-CoV-2 spike constituted the vaccine. V was clipped by 6 bases and J by 1 base, with 9 bases between them. In germline, CDR1 is MDHEN, CDR2 SYDVKM. There are 13 residues in the CDR3.

This TCR was recovered from a person between 18 and 65 years old who received the Ad26.COV2.S COVID-19 vaccine or a placebo. V gene TRBV28 combines with J gene TRBJ1-2; D unresolved. Source: peripheral blood, taken in a trial of Ad26.COV2.S vaccine versus placebo. CDR3 sequence reads: CASSYRDNYGYTF. The CDR3, as DNA: TGTGCCAGCAGCTACAGAGATAACTATGGCTACACCTTC.